Presented here are 32 T cell receptor beta chains from one specimen sequenced in a study of cytomegalovirus exposure and HLA in healthy donors. 60 Vbeta and 13 Jbeta primers were used in PCR. Generated by immunoSEQ multiplex PCR, the TCRdb table keeps only in-frame clones and is missing some. This sample has 200,000 to 250,000 clones, with about 79% found just once. Sequenced input: PBMCs. Receptor source: a man aged 18 to 29 in good health and CMV-seronegative.

The rearrangement links TRBV30 to TRBJ1-1; TRBD1 aligns across 7 bases. CDR3 length: 15 amino acids. Germline CDR1 and CDR2: GTSNPN and SVGIG (reference sequence). J was trimmed by 0 bases and V by 2 bases; bases with no gene match: 6. The CDR3 here is CAWSPPGTVNTEAFF. DNA for the CDR3: TGTGCCTGGAGTCCTCCCGGGACAGTGAACACTGAAGCTTTCTTT.

The chain is built from TRBV15 and TRBJ2-5; the match to TRBD1 covers 7 bases. J gave up 2 bases and V 7 bases, and 4 bases lay outside the gene matches. The germline gives CDR1 LNHNV, CDR2 YYDKDF (reference sequence). There are 13 residues in the CDR3. CDR3 sequence reads: CATTPGQQETQYF. DNA of the CDR3: TGTGCCACCACCCCGGGACAGCAAGAGACCCAGTACTTC. Full variable domain (rest looked up from reference TRBV15 and TRBJ2-5): DAMVIQNPRYQVTQFGKPVTLSCSQTLNHNVMYWYQQKSSQAPKLLFHYYDKDFNNEADTPDNFQSRRPNTSFCFLDIRSPGLGDTAMYLCATTPGQQETQYFGPGTRLLVL.

The V gene is TRBV11-2, the J gene TRBJ2-7, with D tentatively TRBD2 (5 bases). This CDR3 spans 16 amino acids. Germline V gives CDR1 SGHAT, CDR2 FQNNGV. V was pared by 3 bases and J by 4 bases, with 19 bases between. The CDR3 loop is CASSLGMTPGEYEQYF. CDR3 DNA sequence: TGTGCCAGCAGCTTGGGAATGACCCCCGGGGAGTACGAGCAGTACTTC. The full variable domain, with the rest looked up from reference TRBV11-2 and TRBJ2-7, is EAGVAQSPRYKIIEKRQSVAFWCNPISGHATLYWYQQILGQGPKLLIQFQNNGVVDDSQLPKDRFSAERLKGVDSTLKIQPAKLEDSAVYLCASSLGMTPGEYEQYFGPGTRLTVT.

The rearrangement links TRBV6-1 to TRBJ2-5; D is perhaps TRBD1 (6 bases). Trimming cost V 4 bases and J 2 bases, with 17 bases left between them. The CDR3 extends over 16 amino acids. CDR1 MNHNS and CDR2 SASEGT come from the germline V gene. The CDR3 nucleotides read TGTGCCAGCAGTGGAATGCCGGGACAAGTACAAGAGACCCAGTACTTC. It yields the protein CASSGMPGQVQETQYF.

J is TRBJ2-1 and V is TRBV6-1; the D is unclear. CDR1 is MNHNS and CDR2 is SASEGT in the germline V gene. This CDR3 is 16 amino acids long. Trimming shortened V by 4 bases and J by 6 bases, and 19 bases separated the two germline ends. The CDR3 coding sequence is TGTGCCAGCAGTGGCCGGGTCACCCCTACGGGCAATGAGCAGTTCTTC. Residues: CASSGRVTPTGNEQFF.

This chain links TRBV27 with TRBJ2-5; 8 nucleotides agree with TRBD1. Germline CDR1 MNHEY, CDR2 SMNVEV (reference sequence). This CDR3 spans 15 amino acids. With V trimmed by 3 bases and J by 2 bases, 5 bases remained unmatched. CDR3 bases: TGTGCCAGCAGTTTGGGGACAGGAGAGCAAGAGACCCAGTACTTC. This translates into CASSLGTGEQETQYF.

In this sample, this clone turned up a few times. This rearrangement joins TRBV30 to TRBJ2-2, with a tentative D call TRBD2 (6 bases). This CDR3 spans 13 amino acids. From germline, CDR1 is GTSNPN and CDR2 SVGIG (reference sequence). V lost 1 base to trimming and J lost 6 bases, with 9 bases between them. CDR3 in DNA: TGTGCCTGGAGTGCGACTAGTGCCGGGGAGCTGTTTTTT. Translating gives CAWSATSAGELFF.

V gene TRBV30 combines with J gene TRBJ2-7; the D is unclear. Trimming removed 1 base from V and 2 bases from J, with 9 bases in between. Germline V lookup: CDR1 GTSNPN, CDR2 SVGIG (reference sequence). There are 13 residues in the CDR3. The CDR3 loop is CAWSGSFTYEQYF. For the CDR3, the DNA is TGTGCCTGGAGTGGTAGTTTCACCTACGAGCAGTACTTC. The full variable domain, in which reference TRBV30 and TRBJ2-7 provide the parts outside the CDR3, is SQTIHQWPATLVQPVGSPLSLECTVEGTSNPNLYWYRQAAGRGLQLLFYSVGIGQISSEVPQNLSASRPQDRQFILSSKKLLLSDSGFYLCAWSGSFTYEQYFGPGTRLTVT.

The J gene is TRBJ2-3, the V gene TRBV27, with 10 bases fitting TRBD2. V shed 10 bases, J shed 2 bases, and the junction held 15 bases outside the gene matches. The CDR3 totals 17 residues. The germline V gene encodes CDR1 MNHEY and CDR2 SMNVEV (reference sequence). In nucleotides, the CDR3 is TGTGCCATCTCCGACGGGACTAGCGTAAGGTCCACAGATACGCAGTATTTT. Amino acids: CAISDGTSVRSTDTQYF.

The genes are TRBV5-1 and TRBJ2-5, with 14 positions matching TRBD2. V shed 4 bases and J 5 bases; nucleotides not matched to a gene: 4. The germline V gene has CDR1 SGHRS and CDR2 YFSETQ. The CDR3 contains 15 residues. CDR3 DNA sequence: TGCGCCAGCAGCCCCGGGACTAGCGGGGGTGAGACCCAGTACTTC. Its translation is CASSPGTSGGETQYF.

V is TRBV29-1 and J is TRBJ2-5, with 11 bases that match TRBD1. Losses at the gene ends were 7 bases for V and 4 bases for J; bases not matched to a gene: 2. The CDR3 has 12 amino acids. Germline assignment: CDR1 SQVTM and CDR2 ANQGSEA. The CDR3 coding sequence is TGCAGCGAAGGGACAGGGGGAGAGACCCAGTACTTC. Encoded protein: CSEGTGGETQYF.

V usage is TRBV6-5 and J usage is TRBJ1-3; TRBD1 matches 8 bases. Germline assignment: CDR1 MNHEY and CDR2 SVGAGI. V lost 6 bases to trimming and J lost 2 bases; unmatched junction nucleotides: 6. This CDR3 has 15 residues. DNA for the CDR3: TGTGCCAGCAGGTCCACAGGGGGACCTGGAAACACCATATATTTT. Translation gives CASRSTGGPGNTIYF.

The chain couples TRBV10-2 to TRBJ2-5; D is possibly TRBD2 (7 bases). CDR3 size: 15 residues. V lost 0 bases to trimming and J lost 5 bases, with 13 bases between them. The germline CDR1 and CDR2 sequences are WSHSY and SAAADI. The CDR3 region is CASSESFGGRETQYF. The DNA of the CDR3 is TGCGCCAGCAGTGAGTCGTTCGGGGGGCGGGAGACCCAGTACTTC.

The chain has TRBV10-3 and TRBJ2-3, with D unresolved. CDR1 is ENHRY, CDR2 SYGVKD, per germline. This CDR3 spans 15 amino acids. Trimming pared 0 bases from V and 0 bases from J, leaving 7 bases between. CDR3 coding DNA: TGTGCCATCAGTGAGTCGACGGGTAGCACAGATACGCAGTATTTT. Its protein is CAISESTGSTDTQYF.

The J gene is TRBJ2-1, the V gene TRBV7-6, with TRBD1 matching over 8 bases. CDR3 length: 14 residues. The germline gives CDR1 SGHVS, CDR2 FNYEAQ. The trim removed 5 bases at V and 6 bases at J, leaving 6 bases unmatched. CDR3 loop: CASSRTQGVNEQFF. The DNA for the CDR3 is TGTGCCAGCAGCCGAACACAGGGGGTCAATGAGCAGTTCTTC.

CDR3 region: CASSSLAGTQTYEQYF. In nucleotides, the CDR3 is TGTGCCAGTAGTAGTCTCGCCGGGACACAGACCTACGAGCAGTACTTC. The gene calls are TRBV19 and TRBJ2-7; D is possibly TRBD1 (6 bases). Germline V gene data show CDR1 as LNHDA and CDR2 as SQIVND (reference sequence). The V and J ends lost 4 bases and 2 bases respectively, with 18 bases between them. The CDR3 length is 16 residues.

The chain has TRBV7-9 and TRBJ2-6, with D hard to call. This CDR3 comprises 16 residues. Germline CDR1 is SEHNR and CDR2 is FQNEAQ (reference sequence). The ends were cut back, 1 base at V and 1 base at J, with 8 bases in the middle. CDR3: CASSLDRESGANVLTF. For the CDR3, the DNA is TGTGCCAGCAGCTTAGACAGAGAGTCTGGGGCCAACGTCCTGACTTTC. Supplemented by reference TRBV7-9 and TRBJ2-6, the full variable domain reads DTGVSQNPRHKITKRGQNVTFRCDPISEHNRLYWYRQTLGQGPEFLTYFQNEAQLEKSRLLSDRFSAERPKGSFSTLEIQRTEQGDSAMYLCASSLDRESGANVLTFGAGSRLTVL.

The rearrangement links TRBV6-5 to TRBJ1-1, with D possibly matching TRBD1 (6 bases). The germline V gene has CDR1 MNHEY and CDR2 SVGAGI. V was pared by 0 bases and J by 4 bases, with 6 bases between. The CDR3 length is 13 residues. The CDR3 sequence is CASSYSGGTEAFF. CDR3 coding DNA: TGTGCCAGCAGTTACTCAGGGGGCACTGAAGCTTTCTTT.

The chain joins TRBV7-3 to TRBJ2-5, with a possible D match to TRBD2 (5 bases). Germline V lookup: CDR1 SGHTA, CDR2 FQGTGA. V was shortened by 3 bases and J by 2 bases, with 7 bases between the two germline ends. The CDR3 is 13 residues long. CDR3 sequence: CASSFTRQETQYF. CDR3 nucleotide sequence: TGTGCCAGCAGCTTCACTAGGCAAGAGACCCAGTACTTC.

This chain joins TRBV6-4 and TRBJ1-6; perhaps TRBD1 as D (5 bases). Per germline, CDR1 MRHNA and CDR2 SNTAGT. The germline V and J ends were trimmed by 6 bases and 4 bases, with 28 bases remaining between them. This CDR3 contains 20 residues. The CDR3 region is CASSRLRNRREMGYNSPLHF. The CDR3 DNA follows: TGTGCCAGCAGCCGACTCCGGAACAGGAGGGAAATGGGATATAATTCACCCCTCCACTTT.

V is TRBV29-1 and J is TRBJ1-4; a possible D gene is TRBD1 (6 bases). Germline lookup yields CDR1 SQVTM and CDR2 ANQGSEA. The V end was cut by 7 bases, the J end by 5 bases, with 14 bases between. The CDR3 sequence is 13 residues long. In DNA, the CDR3 is TGCAGCGCTGGACAGCCTTACAATGAAAAACTGTTTTTT. Translating gives CSAGQPYNEKLFF.

This clone has a handful of counts. J is TRBJ1-2 and V is TRBV7-3; a weak D match, TRBD1 (6 bases). The ends were cut back, 5 bases at V and 3 bases at J, with 19 bases in the middle. CDR3 size: 16 residues. Per germline, CDR1 SGHTA and CDR2 FQGTGA. CDR3 region: CASSLTPQGRDYGYTF. CDR3 nucleotides: TGTGCCAGCAGCCTCACCCCGCAGGGGCGCGACTATGGCTACACCTTC.

The chain joins TRBV2 to TRBJ2-7; D remains unclear. CDR1 and CDR2 (germline): SNHLY, FYNNEI. V lost 4 bases and J 4 bases, leaving 14 bases between the germline ends. CDR3 length equals 14 residues. In DNA form, the CDR3 reads TGTGCCAGCAGTGCGATAGATCCTCAATACGAGCAGTACTTC. It is translated as CASSAIDPQYEQYF.

The chain employs TRBV30 and TRBJ2-5; a weak D match, TRBD1 (5 bases). This CDR3 contains 15 residues. Trimming cost V 2 bases and J 4 bases, with 17 bases left between them. Germline CDR1 and CDR2: GTSNPN and SVGIG (reference sequence). The CDR3 DNA sequence: TGTGCCTGGAGTCCTGGGGCCAGAGGCGGAGAGACCCAGTACTTC. Amino acids: CAWSPGARGGETQYF. Filled out from reference TRBV30 and TRBJ2-5, the complete variable domain reads SQTIHQWPATLVQPVGSPLSLECTVEGTSNPNLYWYRQAAGRGLQLLFYSVGIGQISSEVPQNLSASRPQDRQFILSSKKLLLSDSGFYLCAWSPGARGGETQYFGPGTRLLVL.

The rearrangement links TRBV5-4 to TRBJ2-1, with 11 bases that match TRBD2. J lost 4 bases, V lost 1 base, and 4 bases had no gene match. Germline V gene sequence: CDR1 SGHNT, CDR2 YYREEE (reference sequence). CDR3 length: 16 amino acids. CDR3 in amino acids: CASSLPGLAGYNEQFF. The CDR3 bases are TGTGCCAGCAGCTTGCCCGGACTAGCGGGTTACAATGAGCAGTTCTTC.

The J gene is TRBJ2-7, the V gene TRBV19, with a possible D match to TRBD2 (5 bases). The CDR3 contains 13 residues. Trimming took off 4 bases at V and 1 base at J, with 8 bases between the two ends. CDR1 LNHDA and CDR2 SQIVND come from the germline V gene (reference sequence). The CDR3 DNA reads as TGTGCCAGTAGTAATCGGGATTCCTACGAGCAGTACTTC. It specifies CASSNRDSYEQYF.

This chain links TRBV4-2 with TRBJ1-2; D is unresolved. Trimming stripped 0 bases from V and 4 bases from J, with 15 bases between. CDR3 length equals 16 residues. In germline, CDR1 is LGHNA, CDR2 YNFKEQ. In nucleotides, the CDR3 is TGTGCCAGCAGCCAAGATGCCCCAGGAGAGGGCTATGGCTACACCTTC. Translated: CASSQDAPGEGYGYTF.

The chain employs TRBV6-5 and TRBJ2-5, with no clear D. The CDR3 has 15 amino acids. Germline V gene sequence: CDR1 MNHEY, CDR2 SVGAGI. V lost 0 bases and J 2 bases, leaving 10 bases between the germline ends. CDR3 nucleotides: TGTGCCAGCAGTTACTCAGTACTACGTCAAGAGACCCAGTACTTC. It translates to CASSYSVLRQETQYF.

This clone turned up a few times. The gene calls are TRBV6-5 and TRBJ2-5, with D possibly matching TRBD1 (6 bases). The CDR3 has 14 amino acids. V was clipped by 1 base and J by 11 bases, with 17 bases between them. Germline CDR1 is MNHEY and CDR2 is SVGAGI. CDR3 protein: CASSYYRAALEQYF. In DNA form, the CDR3 reads TGTGCCAGCAGTTACTACAGGGCGGCCCTAGAGCAGTACTTC.

V gene TRBV30 combines with J gene TRBJ2-3; 7 bases map to TRBD1. With V trimmed by 1 base and J by 2 bases, 6 bases remained unmatched. CDR3 length: 15 residues. Germline V gene data show CDR1 as GTSNPN and CDR2 as SVGIG (reference sequence). The DNA of the CDR3 is TGTGCCTGGAGTGATGGACAGGCTGACACAGATACGCAGTATTTT. Translation gives CAWSDGQADTDTQYF.

This clone turned up a few times. V and J are TRBV2 and TRBJ2-5, with 10 bases fitting TRBD2. This CDR3 is 17 amino acids long. CDR1 SNHLY and CDR2 FYNNEI come from the germline V gene. V gave up 5 bases and J gave up 2 bases; unmatched junction bases: 11. CDR3 DNA: TGTGCCAGCAGTTTAGCGGGAGGATTTGGTAATCAAGAGACCCAGTACTTC. As protein: CASSLAGGFGNQETQYF.

This chain links TRBV29-1 with TRBJ2-3, with D possibly TRBD1 on 5 matching bases. CDR1 and CDR2 (germline): SQVTM, ANQGSEA. V was clipped by 1 base and J by 6 bases, with 20 bases between them. This CDR3 is 16 amino acids long. The CDR3 reads CSVEVVGEGAGDTQYF. CDR3 DNA: TGCAGCGTTGAAGTCGTCGGTGAAGGGGCAGGGGATACGCAGTATTTT.